The next 19 T cell receptor beta chains were all read from a single sample in a study of OX40 agonist ivuxolimab in advanced cancers. TCRdb keeps only in-frame clones here, not all; method: immunoSEQ multiplex PCR. Among roughly 53,000 clones, around 81% were seen once, and the ten largest hold under 3.5%. This material consisted of CD4+ or CD8+ T cells sorted from blood, taken in a trial of the OX40 agonist ivuxolimab. All receptors come from an adult with an advanced solid tumor such as melanoma, head and neck, liver or kidney cancer.

The V and J genes are TRBV5-1 and TRBJ2-7; D may correspond to TRBD1 or TRBD2 (8 bases each). The germline V gene encodes CDR1 SGHRS and CDR2 YFSETQ. The CDR3 is 15 residues long. The V and J ends lost 4 bases and 3 bases respectively, with 17 bases between them. CDR3 in amino acids: CASSRTGREDYEQYF. In nucleotides, the CDR3 is TGCGCCAGCAGCCGGACAGGGCGGGAGGACTACGAGCAGTACTTC.

The chain is built from TRBV4-2 and TRBJ2-1; weak D call: TRBD1 (6 bases). The germline CDR1 and CDR2 sequences are LGHNA and YNFKEQ. V gave up 1 base and J gave up 6 bases, with 10 bases separating them. The CDR3 extends over 14 amino acids. CDR3 bases: TGTGCCAGCAGCCAAGGGGGCAGGGGCAATGAGCAGTTCTTC. This encodes CASSQGGRGNEQFF.

Details on this clone: A junction end diverges from the germline sequence, so it may reflect a read error. The chain joins TRBV7-2 to TRBJ2-7; 7 nucleotides align to TRBD2. The CDR3 is made up of 12 amino acids. Germline V gene sequence: CDR1 SGHTA, CDR2 FQGNSA. CDR3 region: CANSPRTSEQYF. The CDR3 coding sequence is TGTGCCAACAGCCCCCGGACTAGCGAGCAGTACTTC. The full variable domain, with the rest looked up from reference TRBV7-2 and TRBJ2-7, is GAGVSQSPSNKVTEKGKDVELRCDPISGHTALYWYRQSLGQGLEFLIYFQGNSAPDKSGLPSDRFSAERTGGSVSTLTIQRTQQEDSAVYLCANSPRTSEQYFGPGTRLTVT.

The gene calls are TRBV29-1 and TRBJ1-3; 10 bases fit TRBD1. Per the germline V gene, CDR1 is SQVTM and CDR2 is ANQGSEA. The trim removed 4 bases at V and 0 bases at J, leaving 18 bases unmatched. The CDR3 has 20 amino acids. In nucleotides, the CDR3 is TGCAGCGTTGGGATTTGGGGGACAGGGGCCACCCCGAGCTCTGGAAACACCATATATTTT. This sequence encodes CSVGIWGTGATPSSGNTIYF.

With respect to this clone: This sample also contains other DNA sequences that code for the same CDR3. The chain couples TRBV18 to TRBJ2-5, with D possibly being TRBD2 (6 bases). The germline V gene encodes CDR1 KGHSH and CDR2 LQKENI. Deletions cut 2 bases from V and 4 bases from J, with 11 bases between. This CDR3 is 14 amino acids long. The CDR3 DNA reads TGTGCCAGCTCACCATTAGGGACTGTAGAGACCCAGTACTTC. Residues: CASSPLGTVETQYF.

This rearrangement joins TRBV2 to TRBJ2-1; 10 nucleotides match TRBD2. The J segment lost 6 bases and the V segment lost 3 bases, leaving 17 bases of the junction unmatched. Per germline, CDR1 SNHLY and CDR2 FYNNEI. This CDR3 is 19 amino acids long. The CDR3 protein is CASSDPPLGLAGAGNEQFF. CDR3 bases: TGTGCCAGCAGTGACCCCCCCCTAGGGCTAGCGGGAGCTGGCAATGAGCAGTTCTTC.

This clone was recorded only once. The CDR3 reads CASSLGTSGSAEQYF. Written as DNA, the CDR3 is TGTGCCAGCAGCTTAGGGACTAGCGGGAGTGCGGAGCAGTACTTC. V is TRBV7-6 and J is TRBJ2-7; 13 positions match TRBD2. This CDR3 is built from 15 residues. Germline V CDR1 and CDR2: SGHVS, FNYEAQ. The trim removed 1 base at V and 7 bases at J, leaving 4 bases unmatched.

The chain recombines TRBV29-1 with TRBJ2-1, with 11 positions matching TRBD2. Germline loops: CDR1 SQVTM, CDR2 ANQGSEA. The trim removed 6 bases at V and 9 bases at J, leaving 10 bases unmatched. CDR3 length equals 14 residues. The CDR3 region is CSVRTSGRGGEQFF. CDR3 DNA sequence: TGCAGCGTCAGGACTAGCGGGCGTGGAGGTGAGCAGTTCTTC.

This clone was seen more than once but under ten times. The chain uses TRBV11-3 and TRBJ2-5; the match to TRBD1 covers 9 bases. The CDR3 totals 15 residues. The J segment lost 5 bases and the V segment lost 5 bases, leaving 9 bases of the junction unmatched. Germline loops: CDR1 SGHNT, CDR2 YENEEA. The CDR3 DNA sequence: TGTGCCAGCAGCGATACAACAGGGGGCTGGGAGACCCAGTACTTC. It specifies CASSDTTGGWETQYF.

This clone was detected only a few times. This is likely a read error, given that the CDR3 carries no conserved phenylalanine or tryptophan at its end. The DNA is left out, because the CDR3 cannot be placed on it with certainty; the CDR3 is given as TCRdb lists it. The gene calls are TRBV21-1 and TRBJ1-1; the DNA was not compared with TRBD1, the D call given in the table. TRBV21-1 is an annotated pseudogene. Including both end residues, the CDR3 is 9 amino acids long. CDR3 residues: CASSRGLVV.

The chain recombines TRBV5-4 with TRBJ2-5; TRBD1 is a possible D gene (6 bases). Trimming cost V 4 bases and J 7 bases, with 17 bases left between them. The CDR3 has 14 amino acids. Germline CDR1 reads SGHNT; CDR2 reads YYREEE (reference sequence). In DNA, the CDR3 is TGTGCCAGCAGCCCAGGACAGCCCCACGGGACCCAGTACTTC. This codes for CASSPGQPHGTQYF.

The rearrangement links TRBV9 to TRBJ2-5; tentatively, D is TRBD2 (6 bases). The CDR3 is 16 residues long. Trimming shortened V by 0 bases and J by 4 bases, and 16 bases separated the two germline ends. CDR1 and CDR2 (germline): SGDLS, YYNGEE. The CDR3 protein is CASSVGSQLGGETQYF. CDR3 bases: TGTGCCAGCAGCGTAGGTAGTCAGTTGGGAGGAGAGACCCAGTACTTC.

This chain connects TRBV5-1 to TRBJ2-5; D is possibly TRBD1 (6 bases). The CDR3 spans 16 residues. V lost 1 base to trimming and J lost 5 bases, with 18 bases between them. Germline V lookup: CDR1 SGHRS, CDR2 YFSETQ. CDR3 in amino acids: CASSLLGRGMGETQYF. The CDR3 region has the DNA TGCGCCAGCAGCTTGTTGGGCAGGGGTATGGGGGAGACCCAGTACTTC. Based on the CDR3 plus reference TRBV5-1 and TRBJ2-5, the full variable domain is KAGVTQTPRYLIKTRGQQVTLSCSPISGHRSVSWYQQTPGQGLQFLFEYFSETQRNKGNFPGRFSGRQFSNSRSEMNVSTLELGDSALYLCASSLLGRGMGETQYFGPGTRLLVL.

J is TRBJ2-6 and V is TRBV7-3, with D uncertain. In germline, CDR1 is SGHTA, CDR2 FQGTGA. CDR3 length equals 16 residues. Between the trimmed V and J ends, which lost 4 bases and 0 bases, there was a span of 10 bases. As DNA, the CDR3 is TGTGCCAGCAGCTCTAGACATGGCTCTGGGGCCAACGTCCTGACTTTC. Its translation: CASSSRHGSGANVLTF.

The chain joins TRBV6-6 to TRBJ1-1; no clear D gene. This CDR3 spans 13 amino acids. The germline V and J ends were trimmed by 6 bases and 4 bases, with 12 bases remaining between them. Germline CDR1 and CDR2: MNHNY and SVGAGI (reference sequence). The DNA for the CDR3 is TGTGCCAGCAGCGGAGGAGCTCGCACTGAAGCTTTCTTT. This codes for CASSGGARTEAFF.

The chain has TRBV6-5 and TRBJ2-2, with D perhaps matching TRBD2 (6 bases). The CDR3 length is 15 residues. The germline gives CDR1 MNHEY, CDR2 SVGAGI. With 6 bases removed from V and 6 bases from J, the gap between germline ends came to 17 bases. CDR3 in amino acids: CASRDPGRSAGELFF. CDR3 bases: TGTGCCAGCAGGGACCCCGGGAGAAGCGCCGGGGAGCTGTTTTTT.

For the CDR3, the DNA is TGCGCCAGCAGCCCCGGACTAGCGCCCCTAGGGAATGAGCAGTTCTTC. This sequence encodes CASSPGLAPLGNEQFF. The genes are TRBV5-1 and TRBJ2-1, with 9 bases lining up with TRBD2. Germline lookup yields CDR1 SGHRS and CDR2 YFSETQ. This CDR3 has 16 residues. After removal of 4 bases from V and 7 bases from J, the junction contained 12 bases not matched to a gene.

This clone has just one count. The gene calls are TRBV7-2 and TRBJ1-5; no clear D. CDR3 size: 14 residues. Germline V lookup: CDR1 SGHTA, CDR2 FQGNSA. V was shortened by 1 base and J by 5 bases, with 9 bases between the two germline ends. CDR3 region: CASSLDTADQPQHF. The DNA of the CDR3 is TGTGCCAGCAGCTTAGATACAGCCGATCAGCCCCAGCATTTT.

The J gene is TRBJ1-4, the V gene TRBV11-2; D may be TRBD1 (6 bases). Germline V lookup: CDR1 SGHAT, CDR2 FQNNGV. Trimming removed 3 bases at V and 7 bases at J, with 12 bases between. This CDR3 spans 14 amino acids. The CDR3 loop is CASSFAGAGEKLFF. CDR3 nucleotides: TGTGCCAGCAGCTTTGCAGGGGCGGGTGAAAAACTGTTTTTT.